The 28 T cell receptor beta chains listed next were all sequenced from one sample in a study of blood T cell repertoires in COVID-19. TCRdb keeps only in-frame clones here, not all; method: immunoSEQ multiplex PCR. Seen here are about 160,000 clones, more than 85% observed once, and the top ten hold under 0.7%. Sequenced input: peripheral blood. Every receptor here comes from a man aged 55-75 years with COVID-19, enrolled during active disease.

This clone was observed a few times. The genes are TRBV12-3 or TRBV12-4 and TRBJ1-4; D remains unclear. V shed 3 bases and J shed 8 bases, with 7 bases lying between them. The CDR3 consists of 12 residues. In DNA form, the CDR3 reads TGTGCCAGCAGTTTTACAGTCGAAAAACTGTTTTTT. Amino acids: CASSFTVEKLFF.

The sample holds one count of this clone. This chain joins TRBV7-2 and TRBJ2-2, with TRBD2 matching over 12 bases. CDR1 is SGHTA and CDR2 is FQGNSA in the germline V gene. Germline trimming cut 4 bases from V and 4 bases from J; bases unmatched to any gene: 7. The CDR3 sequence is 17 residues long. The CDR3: CASSSGLAGGGTGELFF. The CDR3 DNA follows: TGTGCCAGCAGCTCTGGCCTAGCGGGGGGGGGCACCGGGGAGCTGTTTTTT.

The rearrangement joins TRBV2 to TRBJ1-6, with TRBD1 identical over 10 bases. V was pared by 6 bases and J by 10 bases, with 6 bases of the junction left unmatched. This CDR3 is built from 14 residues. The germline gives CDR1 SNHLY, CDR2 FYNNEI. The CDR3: CASRGQGIGSPLHF. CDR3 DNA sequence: TGTGCCAGCAGGGGACAGGGGATAGGATCACCCCTCCACTTT.

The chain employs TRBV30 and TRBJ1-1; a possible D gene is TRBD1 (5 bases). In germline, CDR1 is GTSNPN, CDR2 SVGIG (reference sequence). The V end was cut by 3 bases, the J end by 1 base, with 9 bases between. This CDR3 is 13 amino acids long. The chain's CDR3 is CAWSRQTNTEAFF. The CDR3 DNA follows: TGTGCCTGGAGCCGACAGACGAACACTGAAGCTTTCTTT. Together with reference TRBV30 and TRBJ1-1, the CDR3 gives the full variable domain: SQTIHQWPATLVQPVGSPLSLECTVEGTSNPNLYWYRQAAGRGLQLLFYSVGIGQISSEVPQNLSASRPQDRQFILSSKKLLLSDSGFYLCAWSRQTNTEAFFGQGTRLTVV.

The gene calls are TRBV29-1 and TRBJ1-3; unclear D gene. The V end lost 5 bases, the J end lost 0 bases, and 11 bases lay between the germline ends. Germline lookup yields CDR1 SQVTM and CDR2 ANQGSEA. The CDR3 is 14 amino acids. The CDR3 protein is CSVSLSSSGNTIYF. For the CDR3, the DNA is TGCAGCGTTTCTCTTAGCTCCTCTGGAAACACCATATATTTT. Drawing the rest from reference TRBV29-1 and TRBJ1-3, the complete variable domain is SAVISQKPSRDICQRGTSLTIQCQVDSQVTMMFWYRQQPGQSLTLIATANQGSEATYESGFVIDKFPISRPNLTFSTLTVSNMSPEDSSIYLCSVSLSSSGNTIYFGEGSWLTVV.

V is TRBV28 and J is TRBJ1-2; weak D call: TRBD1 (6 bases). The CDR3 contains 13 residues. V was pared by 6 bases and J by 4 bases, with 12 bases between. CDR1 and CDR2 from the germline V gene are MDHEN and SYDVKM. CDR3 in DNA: TGTGCCAGCAGGAGGACAGTCAGCTATGGCTACACCTTC. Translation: CASRRTVSYGYTF.

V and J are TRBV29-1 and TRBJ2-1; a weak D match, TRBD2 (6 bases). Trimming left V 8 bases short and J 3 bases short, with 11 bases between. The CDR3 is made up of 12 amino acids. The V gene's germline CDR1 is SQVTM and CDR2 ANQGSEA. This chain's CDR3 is CSCGDLYNEQFF. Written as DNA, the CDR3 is TGCAGCTGCGGGGATCTCTACAATGAGCAGTTCTTC.

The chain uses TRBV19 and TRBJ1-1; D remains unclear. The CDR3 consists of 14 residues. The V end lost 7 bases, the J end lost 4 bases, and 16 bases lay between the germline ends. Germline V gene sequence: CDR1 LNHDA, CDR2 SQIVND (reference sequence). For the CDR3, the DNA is TGTGCCAGTATTAACGAGCTTCGGTCCACTGAAGCTTTCTTT. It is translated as CASINELRSTEAFF.

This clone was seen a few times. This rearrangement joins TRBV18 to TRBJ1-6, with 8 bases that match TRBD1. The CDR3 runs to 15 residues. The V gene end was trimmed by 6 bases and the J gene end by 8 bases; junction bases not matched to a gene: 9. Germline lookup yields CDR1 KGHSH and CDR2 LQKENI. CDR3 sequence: CASSSSGQGYSPLHF. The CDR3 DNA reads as TGTGCCAGCTCGTCTTCCGGACAGGGTTATTCACCCCTCCACTTT.

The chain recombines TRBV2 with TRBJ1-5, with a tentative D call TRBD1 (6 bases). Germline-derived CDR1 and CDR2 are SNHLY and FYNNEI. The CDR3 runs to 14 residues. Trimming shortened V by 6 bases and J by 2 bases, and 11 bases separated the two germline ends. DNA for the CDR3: TGTGCCAGCAGCACACAGGGAGGCAATCAGCCCCAGCATTTT. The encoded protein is CASSTQGGNQPQHF.

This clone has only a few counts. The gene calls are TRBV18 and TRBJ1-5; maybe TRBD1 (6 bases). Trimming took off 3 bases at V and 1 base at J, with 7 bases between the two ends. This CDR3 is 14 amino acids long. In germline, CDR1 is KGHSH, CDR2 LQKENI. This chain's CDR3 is CASSPGTSNQPQHF. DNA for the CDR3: TGTGCCAGCTCACCTGGGACAAGCAATCAGCCCCAGCATTTT.

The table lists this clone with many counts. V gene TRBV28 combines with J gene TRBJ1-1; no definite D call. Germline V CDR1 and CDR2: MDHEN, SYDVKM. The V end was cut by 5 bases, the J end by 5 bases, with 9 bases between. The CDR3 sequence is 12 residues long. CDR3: CASSLRYTEAFF. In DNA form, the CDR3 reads TGTGCCAGCAGTCTACGTTATACTGAAGCTTTCTTT.

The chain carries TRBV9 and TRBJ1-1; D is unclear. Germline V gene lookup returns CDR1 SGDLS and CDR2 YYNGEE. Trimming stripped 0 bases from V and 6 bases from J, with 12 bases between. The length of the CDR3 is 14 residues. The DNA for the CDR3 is TGTGCCAGCAGCGTAGGTCCCCGTACGGCTGAAGCTTTCTTT. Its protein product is CASSVGPRTAEAFF.

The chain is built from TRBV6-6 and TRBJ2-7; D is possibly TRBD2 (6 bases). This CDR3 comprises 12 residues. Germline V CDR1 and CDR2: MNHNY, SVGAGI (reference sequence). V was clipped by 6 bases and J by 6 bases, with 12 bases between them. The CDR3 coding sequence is TGTGCCAGCAGACCGGGAGCAGGCGAGCAGTACTTC. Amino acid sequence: CASRPGAGEQYF.

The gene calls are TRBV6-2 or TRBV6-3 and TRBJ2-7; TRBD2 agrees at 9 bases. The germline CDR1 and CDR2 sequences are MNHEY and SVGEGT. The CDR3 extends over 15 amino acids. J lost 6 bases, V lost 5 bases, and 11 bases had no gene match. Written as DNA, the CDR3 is TGTGCCAGCAGTGATTTAGCGGGAGCTCGAATCGAGCAGTACTTC. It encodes CASSDLAGARIEQYF.

The chain's CDR3 is CASSSTGNYGYTF. The CDR3 DNA follows: TGTGCCAGCAGCTCGACAGGGAACTATGGCTACACCTTC. The chain joins TRBV7-2 to TRBJ1-2, with TRBD1 identical over 7 bases. Germline CDR1 SGHTA, CDR2 FQGNSA. The ends lost 4 bases at V and 2 bases at J; junction bases unmatched: 1. The CDR3 sequence is 13 residues long.

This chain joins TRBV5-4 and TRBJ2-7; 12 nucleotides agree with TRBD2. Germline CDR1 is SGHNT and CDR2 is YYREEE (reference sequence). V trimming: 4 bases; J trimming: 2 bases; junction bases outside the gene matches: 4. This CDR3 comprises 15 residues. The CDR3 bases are TGTGCCAGCAGCCAGACTAGCGGGAGTCCCTACGAGCAGTACTTC. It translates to CASSQTSGSPYEQYF.

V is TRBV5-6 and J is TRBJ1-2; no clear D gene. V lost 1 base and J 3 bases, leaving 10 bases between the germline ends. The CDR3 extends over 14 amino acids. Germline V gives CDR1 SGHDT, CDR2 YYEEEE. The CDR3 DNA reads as TGTGCCAGCAGCTTGAAACAGCCCCACTATGGCTACACCTTC. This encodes CASSLKQPHYGYTF.

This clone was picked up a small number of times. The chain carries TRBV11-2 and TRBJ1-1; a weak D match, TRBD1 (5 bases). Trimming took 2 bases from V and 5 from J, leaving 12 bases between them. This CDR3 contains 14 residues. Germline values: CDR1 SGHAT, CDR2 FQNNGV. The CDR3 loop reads CASSLQGGSTEAFF. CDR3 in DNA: TGTGCCAGCAGCTTACAGGGAGGTTCAACTGAAGCTTTCTTT.

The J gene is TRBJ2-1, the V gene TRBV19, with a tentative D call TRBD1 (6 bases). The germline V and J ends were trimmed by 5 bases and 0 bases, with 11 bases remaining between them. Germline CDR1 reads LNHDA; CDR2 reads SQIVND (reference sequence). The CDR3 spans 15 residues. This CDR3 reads CASSADRSSYNEQFF. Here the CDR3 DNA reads TGTGCCAGTAGTGCCGACAGGAGCTCCTACAATGAGCAGTTCTTC.

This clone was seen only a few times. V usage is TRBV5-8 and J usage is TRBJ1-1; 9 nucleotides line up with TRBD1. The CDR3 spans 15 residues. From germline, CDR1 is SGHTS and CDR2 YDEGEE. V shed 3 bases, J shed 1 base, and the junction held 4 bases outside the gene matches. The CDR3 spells CASSSGTGTNTEAFF. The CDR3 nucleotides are TGTGCCAGCAGCTCCGGGACAGGGACGAACACTGAAGCTTTCTTT.

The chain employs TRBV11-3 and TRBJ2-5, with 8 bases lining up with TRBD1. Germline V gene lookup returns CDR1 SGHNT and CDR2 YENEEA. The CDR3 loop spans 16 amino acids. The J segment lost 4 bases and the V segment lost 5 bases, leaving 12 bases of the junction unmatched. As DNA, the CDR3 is TGTGCCAGCAGCAGACAGGACTCCGGGACAGGAGAGACCCAGTACTTC. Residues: CASSRQDSGTGETQYF.

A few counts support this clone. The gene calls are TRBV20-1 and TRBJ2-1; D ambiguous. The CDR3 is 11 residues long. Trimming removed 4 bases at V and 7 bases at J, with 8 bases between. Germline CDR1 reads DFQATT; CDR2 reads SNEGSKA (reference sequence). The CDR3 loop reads CSAMSQNEQFF. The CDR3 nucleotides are TGCAGTGCTATGTCCCAAAATGAGCAGTTCTTC.

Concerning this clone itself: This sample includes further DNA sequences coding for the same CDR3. CDR3 residues: CASSLAQLNTEAFF. DNA for the CDR3: TGTGCCAGCAGCTTAGCACAGTTGAACACTGAAGCTTTCTTT. This chain links TRBV7-9 with TRBJ1-1; the D is unclear. The CDR3 consists of 14 residues. Germline V gives CDR1 SEHNR, CDR2 FQNEAQ (reference sequence). V was trimmed by 0 bases and J by 0 bases, leaving 5 bases between them.

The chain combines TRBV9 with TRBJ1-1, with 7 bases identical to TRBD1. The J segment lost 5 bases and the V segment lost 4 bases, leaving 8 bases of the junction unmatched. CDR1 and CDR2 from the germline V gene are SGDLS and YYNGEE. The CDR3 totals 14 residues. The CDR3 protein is CASSLYQDRTEAFF. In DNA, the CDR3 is TGTGCCAGCAGCCTCTACCAGGACAGGACTGAAGCTTTCTTT.

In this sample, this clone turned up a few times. The CDR3 sequence is CASSPTTGFDGYTF. The CDR3 bases are TGTGCCAGCTCACCAACGACAGGGTTTGACGGCTACACCTTC. The chain combines TRBV18 with TRBJ1-2; the match to TRBD1 covers 7 bases. The germline CDR1 and CDR2 sequences are KGHSH and LQKENI. This CDR3 region has 14 residues. The V gene end was trimmed by 2 bases and the J gene end by 8 bases; junction bases not matched to a gene: 8. The variable domain in full, completed from reference TRBV18 and TRBJ1-2, reads NAGVMQNPRHLVRRRGQEARLRCSPMKGHSHVYWYRQLPEEGLKFMVYLQKENIIDESGMPKERFSAEFPKEGPSILRIQQVVRGDSAAYFCASSPTTGFDGYTFGSGTRLTVV.

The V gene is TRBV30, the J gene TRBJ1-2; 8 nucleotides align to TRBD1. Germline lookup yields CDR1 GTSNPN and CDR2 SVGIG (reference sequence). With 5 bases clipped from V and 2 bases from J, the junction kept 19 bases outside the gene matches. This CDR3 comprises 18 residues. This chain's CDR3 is CAWSRSPTGTGENYGYTF. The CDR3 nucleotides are TGTGCCTGGTCCCGCTCCCCTACCGGGACAGGAGAAAACTATGGCTACACCTTC.

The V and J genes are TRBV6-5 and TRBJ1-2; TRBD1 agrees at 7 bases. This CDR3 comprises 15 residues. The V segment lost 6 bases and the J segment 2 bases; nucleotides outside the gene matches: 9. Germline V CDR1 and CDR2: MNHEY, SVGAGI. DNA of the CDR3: TGTGCCAGCAGCGTAACAGGGGCTGTAAACTATGGCTACACCTTC. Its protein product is CASSVTGAVNYGYTF.